This entry features one T cell receptor (beta chain) sequence. Per the study methods: The authors estimated nucleated cell counts from reference gene primer amplification. Produced via immunoSEQ multiplex PCR; TCRdb's table is partial and in-frame only. From that table come the V and J calls and clone size; the DNA was used to work out D and trimming. The table shows approximately 48,000 clones, with 85% to 90% occurring only once. These data come from a study of blood T cell repertoires in COVID-19. In the study overall: Both acute and convalescent COVID-19 samples were obtained from the United States, Italy and Spain. Sources were T cells, B-cell-depleted T cells, or PBMCs; the material itself was cDNA or gDNA.

V was pared by 9 bases and J by 4 bases, with 5 bases of the junction left unmatched. There are 13 residues in the CDR3. The V gene's germline CDR1 is KGHDR and CDR2 SFDVKD. V usage is TRBV24-1 and J usage is TRBJ1-5; 7 positions agree with TRBD1. This clonotype was sampled from a man aged 60-69 years with acute or convalescent COVID-19. Sequencing input: peripheral blood. For the CDR3, the DNA is TGTGCCACCTCCGGGACAGCTAATCAGCCCCAGCATTTT. Translating gives CATSGTANQPQHF.